This T cell receptor (beta chain) is drawn from a study of neurological immune-mediated disorders. Looking at the study overall: For the approximately 35 multiple sclerosis patients, the disease was relapsing-remitting in roughly 31 and secondary progressive in 3. Regarding the study as a whole: A possible signature appeared as one related-CDR3 cluster, in which phylogenetic grouping placed the repertoires of 18 of 34 multiple sclerosis patients. HTLV-1-associated myelopathy displayed the greatest TCR clonal expansion, and multiple sclerosis exhibited the smallest, lower than that of healthy controls.

Synthesis of cDNA was accomplished via 5'RACE employing 10-nucleotide random UMIs. Each CDR3 protein gets one entry after TCRdb re-called the 5' RACE reads with MiXCR. The table shows about 40,000 distinct CDR3 sequences, with around 2.5% occurring only once. The V gene lost 2 bases and the J gene lost 4 bases, with 3 bases spanning the gap. Germline CDR1 is MDHEN and CDR2 is SYDVKM. This CDR3 region has 12 residues. This clonotype has at least ten counts. What it binds is unknown. The chain joins TRBV28 to TRBJ1-3; D gene ambiguous. The sequenced sample consisted of PBMCs. The source is a middle-aged man with multiple sclerosis. CDR3 bases: TGTGCCAGCAGTTTACAGGGAAACACCATATATTTT. Translated, it gives CASSLQGNTIYF.